This T cell receptor beta chain was recorded in a study of blood T cell repertoires in COVID-19. Overall study: T cells, B-cell-depleted T cells, or PBMCs provided the cDNA or gDNA that served as material.

This CDR3 is 16 amino acids long. Germline loops: CDR1 SGHTA, CDR2 FQGNSA. Trimming left V 1 base short and J 0 bases short, with 12 bases between. Original processing notes: Using reference gene primer amplification, nucleated cell counts were estimated. This table comes from immunoSEQ multiplex PCR, and its TCRdb copy is limited to in-frame clones, with some not included. That table gives V, J and clone size, and the DNA gave D and trimming. This sample has 210,000 or so clones, with roughly 94% found just once. This sequence was found in a man in his thirties or forties with acute or convalescent COVID-19. Sequences were obtained from peripheral blood. This rearrangement joins TRBV7-2 to TRBJ1-2; D is ambiguous. CDR3 residues: CASSLGAGSPNYGYTF. In DNA form, the CDR3 reads TGTGCCAGCAGCTTAGGGGCGGGCTCCCCTAACTATGGCTACACCTTC.